This T cell receptor beta chain comes out of a study of response to subunit inactivated influenza vaccine. This clonotype appeared a few times. The V end was cut by 0 bases, the J end by 9 bases, with 18 bases between. CDR1 is LGHDT and CDR2 is YNNKEL in the germline V gene (reference sequence). The CDR3 consists of 16 residues. A single record per CDR3 protein comes from TCRdb applying MiXCR to the RT-PCR reads. Here the sample spans approximately 230,000 distinct CDR3 sequences, less than 15% being singletons. The sample was non-naive T cells sorted from PBMCs, taken 14 to 15 days before vaccination. The chain links TRBV3-1 to TRBJ2-1; D unclear. The sequence came from a man in his fifties or sixties who received an inactivated influenza vaccine. CDR3 loop: CASSQDLGSLASEQFF. CDR3 DNA: TGTGCCAGCAGCCAAGACCTGGGATCGTTGGCGAGTGAGCAGTTCTTC.